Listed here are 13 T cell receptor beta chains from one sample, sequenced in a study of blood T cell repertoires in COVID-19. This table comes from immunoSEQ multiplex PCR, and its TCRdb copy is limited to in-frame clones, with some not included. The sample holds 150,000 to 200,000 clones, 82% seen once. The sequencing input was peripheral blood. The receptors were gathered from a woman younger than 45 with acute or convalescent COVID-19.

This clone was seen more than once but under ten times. The CDR3 region has the DNA TGTGCCAGCAGCCCCCACAGGGGGGGTACTGAAGCTTTCTTT. It is translated as CASSPHRGGTEAFF. The V gene is TRBV21-1, the J gene TRBJ1-1; TRBD1 is taken as the D call from the table, unchecked against the DNA. TRBV21-1 is marked as a pseudogene. This CDR3 region has 14 residues.

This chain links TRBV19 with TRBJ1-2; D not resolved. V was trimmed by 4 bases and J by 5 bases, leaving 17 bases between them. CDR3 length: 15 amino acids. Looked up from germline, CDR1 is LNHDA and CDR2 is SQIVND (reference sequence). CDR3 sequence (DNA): TGTGCCAGTAGTAGGGGAGATCCCGGGGAATATGGCTACACCTTC. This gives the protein CASSRGDPGEYGYTF. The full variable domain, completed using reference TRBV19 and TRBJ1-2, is DGGITQSPKYLFRKEGQNVTLSCEQNLNHDAMYWYRQDPGQGLRLIYYSQIVNDFQKGDIAEGYSVSREKKESFPLTVTSAQKNPTAFYLCASSRGDPGEYGYTFGSGTRLTVV.

For the CDR3, the DNA is TGTGCCAGCAGCCTAAGGGCAGGGTTAGGCGGGGAGCTGTTTTTT. This sequence encodes CASSLRAGLGGELFF. This sequence joins TRBV7-3 and TRBJ2-2, with D tentatively TRBD1 (5 bases). Trimming pared 5 bases from V and 7 bases from J, leaving 17 bases between. The CDR3 loop spans 15 amino acids. CDR1 is SGHTA and CDR2 is FQGTGA in the germline V gene.

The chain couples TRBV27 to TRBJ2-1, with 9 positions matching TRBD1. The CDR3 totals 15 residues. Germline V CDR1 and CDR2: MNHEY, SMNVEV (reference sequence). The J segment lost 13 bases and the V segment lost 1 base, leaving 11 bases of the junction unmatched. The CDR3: CASSLFGTGSKGQFF. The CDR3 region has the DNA TGTGCCAGCAGTTTATTTGGGACAGGGTCAAAGGGACAGTTCTTC.

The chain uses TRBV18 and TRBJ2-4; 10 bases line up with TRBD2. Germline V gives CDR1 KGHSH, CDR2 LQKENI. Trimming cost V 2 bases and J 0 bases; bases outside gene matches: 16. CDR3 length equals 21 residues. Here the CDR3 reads CASSPEPLAGILDIAKNIQYF. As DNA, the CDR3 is TGTGCCAGCTCACCAGAACCACTAGCGGGGATTCTTGATATAGCCAAAAACATTCAGTACTTC.

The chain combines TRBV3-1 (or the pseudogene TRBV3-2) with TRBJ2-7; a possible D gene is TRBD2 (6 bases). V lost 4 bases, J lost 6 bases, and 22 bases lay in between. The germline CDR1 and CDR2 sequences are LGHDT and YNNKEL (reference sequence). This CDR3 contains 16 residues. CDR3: CASSPRFGTGVIEQYF. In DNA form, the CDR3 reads TGTGCCAGCAGCCCACGGTTTGGGACGGGGGTGATCGAGCAGTACTTC.

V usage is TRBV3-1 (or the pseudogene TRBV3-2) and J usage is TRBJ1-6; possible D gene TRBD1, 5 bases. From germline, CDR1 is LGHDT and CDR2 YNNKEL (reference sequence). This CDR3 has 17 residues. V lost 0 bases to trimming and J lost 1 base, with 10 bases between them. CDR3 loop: CASSQDRGLSYNSPLHF. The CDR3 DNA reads TGTGCCAGCAGCCAAGATCGGGGGTTATCCTATAATTCACCCCTCCACTTT.

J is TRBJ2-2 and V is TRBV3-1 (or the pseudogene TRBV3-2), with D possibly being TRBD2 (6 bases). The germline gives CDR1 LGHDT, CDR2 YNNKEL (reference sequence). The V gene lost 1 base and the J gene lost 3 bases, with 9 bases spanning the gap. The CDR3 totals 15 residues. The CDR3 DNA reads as TGTGCCAGCAGCCAAGGACTAGTCTACACCGGGGAGCTGTTTTTT. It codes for CASSQGLVYTGELFF.

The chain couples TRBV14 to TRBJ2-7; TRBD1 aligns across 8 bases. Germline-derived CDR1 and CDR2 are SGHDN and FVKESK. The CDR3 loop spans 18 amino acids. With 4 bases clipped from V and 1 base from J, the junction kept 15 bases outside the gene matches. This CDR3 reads CASSRSFGGQGESYEQYF. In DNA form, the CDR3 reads TGTGCCAGCAGCCGAAGTTTCGGCGGACAGGGCGAGTCCTACGAGCAGTACTTC.

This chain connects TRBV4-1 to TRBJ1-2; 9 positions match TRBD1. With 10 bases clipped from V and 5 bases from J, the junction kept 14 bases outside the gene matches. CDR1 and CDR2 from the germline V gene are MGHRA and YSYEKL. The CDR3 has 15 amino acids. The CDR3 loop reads CATATGGLIGYGYTF. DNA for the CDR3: TGCGCCACCGCGACAGGGGGGTTGATAGGGTATGGCTACACCTTC.

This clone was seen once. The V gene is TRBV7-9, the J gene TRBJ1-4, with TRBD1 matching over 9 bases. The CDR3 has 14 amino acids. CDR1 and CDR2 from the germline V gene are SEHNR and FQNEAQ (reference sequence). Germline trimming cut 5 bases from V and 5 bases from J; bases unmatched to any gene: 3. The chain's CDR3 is CASSPDRGNEKLFF. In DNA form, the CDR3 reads TGTGCCAGCAGCCCGGACAGGGGAAATGAAAAACTGTTTTTT. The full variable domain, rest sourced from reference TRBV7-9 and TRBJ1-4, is DTGVSQNPRHKITKRGQNVTFRCDPISEHNRLYWYRQTLGQGPEFLTYFQNEAQLEKSRLLSDRFSAERPKGSFSTLEIQRTEQGDSAMYLCASSPDRGNEKLFFGSGTQLSVL.

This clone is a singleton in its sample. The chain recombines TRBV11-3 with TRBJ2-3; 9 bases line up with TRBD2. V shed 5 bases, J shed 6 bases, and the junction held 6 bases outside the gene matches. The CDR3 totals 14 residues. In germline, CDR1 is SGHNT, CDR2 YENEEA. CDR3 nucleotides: TGTGCCAGCAGCATTAGCGGGAGAGGTGATACGCAGTATTTT. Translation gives CASSISGRGDTQYF.

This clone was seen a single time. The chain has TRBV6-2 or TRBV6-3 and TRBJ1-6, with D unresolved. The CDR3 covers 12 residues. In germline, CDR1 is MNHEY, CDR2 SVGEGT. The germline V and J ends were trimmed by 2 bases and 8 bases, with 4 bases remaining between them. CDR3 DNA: TGTGCCAGCAGTTACCCATATTCACCCCTCCACTTT. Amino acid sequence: CASSYPYSPLHF.